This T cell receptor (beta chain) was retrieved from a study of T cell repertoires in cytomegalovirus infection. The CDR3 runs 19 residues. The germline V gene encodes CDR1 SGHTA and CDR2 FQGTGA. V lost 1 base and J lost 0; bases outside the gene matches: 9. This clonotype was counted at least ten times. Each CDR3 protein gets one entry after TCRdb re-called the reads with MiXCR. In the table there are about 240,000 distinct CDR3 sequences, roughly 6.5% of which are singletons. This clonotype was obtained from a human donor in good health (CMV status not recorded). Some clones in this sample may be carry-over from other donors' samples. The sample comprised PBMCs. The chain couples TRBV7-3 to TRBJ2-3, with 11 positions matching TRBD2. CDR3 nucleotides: TGTGCCAGCAGCTTAAAGGGGTTGACTAGCGGGGTTAGCACAGATACGCAGTATTTT. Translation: CASSLKGLTSGVSTDTQYF.